These 12 T cell receptor beta chains originate from one sample sequenced in a study of shared clonotypes between healthy human individuals. The data were produced by immunoSEQ multiplex PCR, yet TCRdb's version contains in-frame clones alone and is incomplete. The top ten hold 0.5% to 0.6% of the sample, which has about 1.1 million clones, about 80% seen once. Sequencing used memory CD4+ T cells from PBMCs. Subset meaning: CD45RA-negative fraction. These receptors originate from a young man in good health. Some clones in this sample may be carry-over from other donors' samples.

The CDR3 DNA reads TGTGCCAGCAGCTTAGAGTGGTCAATGAGGGAGCAGTACTTC. Its translation is CASSLEWSMREQYF. The chain recombines TRBV11-2 with TRBJ2-7; no firm D call. Germline-derived CDR1 and CDR2 are SGHAT and FQNNGV. V dropped 0 bases and J dropped 7 bases, with 13 bases sitting between them. The CDR3 contains 14 residues.

The rearrangement links TRBV19 to TRBJ1-3; D not certain. Germline V gene data show CDR1 as LNHDA and CDR2 as SQIVND (reference sequence). The V end was cut by 3 bases, the J end by 0 bases, with 12 bases between. CDR3 size: 16 residues. The CDR3 spells CASSIWFVSSGNTIYF. In DNA form, the CDR3 reads TGTGCCAGTAGTATTTGGTTTGTCAGCTCTGGAAACACCATATATTTT. The full variable domain, in which reference TRBV19 and TRBJ1-3 provide the parts outside the CDR3, is DGGITQSPKYLFRKEGQNVTLSCEQNLNHDAMYWYRQDPGQGLRLIYYSQIVNDFQKGDIAEGYSVSREKKESFPLTVTSAQKNPTAFYLCASSIWFVSSGNTIYFGEGSWLTVV.

The V gene is TRBV18, the J gene TRBJ2-5; D not resolved. Trimming pared 3 bases from V and 1 base from J, leaving 9 bases between. Germline lookup yields CDR1 KGHSH and CDR2 LQKENI. The CDR3 totals 14 residues. CDR3 sequence reads: CASSPYGLQETQYF. Here the CDR3 DNA reads TGTGCCAGCTCACCCTACGGGCTCCAAGAGACCCAGTACTTC.

The V and J genes are TRBV6-1 and TRBJ2-7, with TRBD1 matching 7 bases. With V trimmed by 5 bases and J by 5 bases, 6 bases remained unmatched. The CDR3 has 13 residues. Germline values: CDR1 MNHNS, CDR2 SASEGT. Here the CDR3 reads CASSSTGNDEQYF. The CDR3 DNA reads as TGTGCCAGCAGTTCGACAGGGAACGACGAGCAGTACTTC.

This chain connects TRBV5-1 to TRBJ1-2; D remains ambiguous. Germline CDR1 is SGHRS and CDR2 is YFSETQ. Trimming took off 3 bases at V and 3 bases at J, with 12 bases between the two ends. This CDR3 is 14 amino acids long. As DNA, the CDR3 is TGCGCCAGCAGCTCCGTTCCAGGAGACTATGGCTACACCTTC. This codes for CASSSVPGDYGYTF.

The chain has TRBV30 and TRBJ1-2; D uncertain. CDR3 size: 11 residues. The germline V and J ends were trimmed by 4 bases and 2 bases, with 5 bases remaining between them. From germline, CDR1 is GTSNPN and CDR2 SVGIG (reference sequence). CDR3 DNA: TGTGCCTGGACCGAAAACTATGGCTACACCTTC. Translated, it gives CAWTENYGYTF.

The chain couples TRBV5-8 to TRBJ2-7, with TRBD1 identical over 11 bases. V was pared by 2 bases and J by 5 bases, with 6 bases of the junction left unmatched. The length of the CDR3 is 15 residues. Per germline, CDR1 SGHTS and CDR2 YDEGEE. The CDR3 DNA is TGTGCCAGCAGCTTCGTGGGACAGGGGGTTGACGAGCAGTACTTC. This codes for CASSFVGQGVDEQYF.

This chain links TRBV10-3 with TRBJ2-3; D is possibly TRBD1 (5 bases). Trimming cost V 8 bases and J 8 bases, with 29 bases left between them. The CDR3 has 17 amino acids. Germline CDR1 ENHRY, CDR2 SYGVKD. CDR3 residues: CAIGPQGGSRLGSTQYF. The CDR3 DNA reads TGTGCCATCGGCCCTCAGGGCGGTTCACGGCTGGGATCTACGCAGTATTTT.

This clone has just one count. The CDR3 spells CASSISPPGGKNIQYF. CDR3 nucleotides: TGTGCCAGTAGTATCTCGCCCCCGGGGGGGAAAAACATTCAGTACTTC. The chain joins TRBV19 to TRBJ2-4; 8 bases are a match to TRBD2. Germline CDR1 LNHDA, CDR2 SQIVND (reference sequence). The CDR3 covers 16 residues. J was trimmed by 4 bases and V by 3 bases; bases with no gene match: 8.

V gene TRBV14 combines with J gene TRBJ1-1, with no clear D. Trimming took off 1 base at V and 10 bases at J, with 13 bases between the two ends. The CDR3 has 13 amino acids. Germline V lookup: CDR1 SGHDN, CDR2 FVKESK. The DNA of the CDR3 is TGTGCCAGCAGCCAAGGGGAGCTTCGAGGAGCTTTCTTT. This encodes CASSQGELRGAFF.

The chain joins TRBV19 to TRBJ1-3; D ambiguous. The CDR3 is 14 residues long. V was trimmed by 7 bases and J by 0 bases, leaving 10 bases between them. The germline V gene has CDR1 LNHDA and CDR2 SQIVND (reference sequence). The CDR3 bases are TGTGCCAGTATCTCCGGGTCCTCTGGAAACACCATATATTTT. Its protein product is CASISGSSGNTIYF. Complete variable domain (other parts from reference TRBV19 and TRBJ1-3): DGGITQSPKYLFRKEGQNVTLSCEQNLNHDAMYWYRQDPGQGLRLIYYSQIVNDFQKGDIAEGYSVSREKKESFPLTVTSAQKNPTAFYLCASISGSSGNTIYFGEGSWLTVV.

The V and J genes are TRBV7-2 and TRBJ1-3, with D perhaps TRBD1 (5 bases). Germline CDR1 reads SGHTA; CDR2 reads FQGNSA. The CDR3 sequence is 15 residues long. Trimming cost V 4 bases and J 0 bases, with 10 bases left between them. Here the CDR3 reads CASSSGTYSGNTIYF. CDR3 sequence (DNA): TGTGCCAGCAGCTCCGGGACGTACTCTGGAAACACCATATATTTT.